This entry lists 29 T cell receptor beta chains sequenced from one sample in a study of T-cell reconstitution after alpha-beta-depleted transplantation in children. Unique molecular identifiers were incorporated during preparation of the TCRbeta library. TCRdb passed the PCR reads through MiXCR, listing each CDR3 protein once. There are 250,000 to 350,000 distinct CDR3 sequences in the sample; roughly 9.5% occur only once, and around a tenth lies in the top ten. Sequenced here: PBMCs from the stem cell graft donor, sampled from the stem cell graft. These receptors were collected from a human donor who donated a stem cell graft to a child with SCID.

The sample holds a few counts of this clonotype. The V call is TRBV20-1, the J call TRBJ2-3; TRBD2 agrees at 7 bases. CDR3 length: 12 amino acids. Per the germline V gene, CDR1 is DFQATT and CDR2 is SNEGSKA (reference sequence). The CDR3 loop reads CSAGGGADTQYF. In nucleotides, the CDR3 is TGCAGCGCTGGGGGGGGAGCAGATACGCAGTATTTT.

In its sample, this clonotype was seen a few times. Written as DNA, the CDR3 is TGTGCCAGCAGTCCGGGACCTGCTTTAGAGACCCAGTACTTC. It yields the protein CASSPGPALETQYF. The genes are TRBV12-3 or TRBV12-4 and TRBJ2-5; D might be TRBD1 or TRBD2, each matching 5 bases. Trimming removed 5 bases from V and 4 bases from J, with 14 bases in between. This CDR3 has 14 amino acids.

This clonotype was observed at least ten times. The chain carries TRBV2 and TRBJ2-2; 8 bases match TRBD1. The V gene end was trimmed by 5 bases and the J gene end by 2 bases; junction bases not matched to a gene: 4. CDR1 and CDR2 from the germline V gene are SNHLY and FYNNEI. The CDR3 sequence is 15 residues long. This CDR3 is CASSRQGLNTGELFF. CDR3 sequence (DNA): TGTGCCAGCAGTCGACAGGGGCTTAACACCGGGGAGCTGTTTTTT.

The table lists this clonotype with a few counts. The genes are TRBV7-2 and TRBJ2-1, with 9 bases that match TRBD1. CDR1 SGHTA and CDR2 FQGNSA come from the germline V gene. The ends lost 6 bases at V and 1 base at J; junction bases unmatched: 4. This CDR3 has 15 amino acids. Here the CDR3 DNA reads TGTGCCAGCAGGGGACAGGGTATTTCCTACAATGAGCAGTTCTTC. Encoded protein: CASRGQGISYNEQFF. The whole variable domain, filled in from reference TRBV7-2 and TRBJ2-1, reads GAGVSQSPSNKVTEKGKDVELRCDPISGHTALYWYRQSLGQGLEFLIYFQGNSAPDKSGLPSDRFSAERTGGSVSTLTIQRTQQEDSAVYLCASRGQGISYNEQFFGPGTRLTVL.

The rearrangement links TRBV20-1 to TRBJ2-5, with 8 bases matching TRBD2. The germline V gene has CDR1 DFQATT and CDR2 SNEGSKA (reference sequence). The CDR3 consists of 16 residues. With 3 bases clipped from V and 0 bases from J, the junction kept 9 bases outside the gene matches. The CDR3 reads CSASQAGVRYQETQYF. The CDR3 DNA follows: TGCAGTGCTAGCCAAGCGGGGGTGAGGTACCAAGAGACCCAGTACTTC.

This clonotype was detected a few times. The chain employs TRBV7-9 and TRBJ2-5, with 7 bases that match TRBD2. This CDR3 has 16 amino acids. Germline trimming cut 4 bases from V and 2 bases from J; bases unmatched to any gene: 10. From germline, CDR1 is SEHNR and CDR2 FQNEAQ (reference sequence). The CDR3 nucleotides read TGTGCCAGCAGCTCGAACTCCGGGACTACACAAGAGACCCAGTACTTC. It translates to CASSSNSGTTQETQYF.

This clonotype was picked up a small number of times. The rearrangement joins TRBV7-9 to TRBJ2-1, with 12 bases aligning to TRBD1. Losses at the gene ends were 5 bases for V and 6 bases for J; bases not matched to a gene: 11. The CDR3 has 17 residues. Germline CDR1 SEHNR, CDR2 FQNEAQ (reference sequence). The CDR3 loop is CASSTRRDRGQFNEQFF. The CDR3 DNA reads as TGTGCCAGCAGCACCCGCCGGGACAGGGGGCAGTTCAATGAGCAGTTCTTC.

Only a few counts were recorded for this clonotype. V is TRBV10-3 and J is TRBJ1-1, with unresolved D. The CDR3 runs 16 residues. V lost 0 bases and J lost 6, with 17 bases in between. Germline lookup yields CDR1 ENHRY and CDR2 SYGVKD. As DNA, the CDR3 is TGTGCCATCAGTGAGTCAGATAGGGCGAGGACGGCTGAAGCTTTCTTT. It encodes CAISESDRARTAEAFF.

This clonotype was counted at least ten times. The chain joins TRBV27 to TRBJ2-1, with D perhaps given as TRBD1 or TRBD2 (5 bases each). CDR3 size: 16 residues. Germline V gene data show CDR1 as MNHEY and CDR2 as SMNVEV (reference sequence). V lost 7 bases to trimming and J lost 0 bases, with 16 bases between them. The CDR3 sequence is CASNPRWGSSYNEQFF. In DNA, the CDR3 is TGTGCCAGCAACCCCCGGTGGGGGAGCTCCTACAATGAGCAGTTCTTC.

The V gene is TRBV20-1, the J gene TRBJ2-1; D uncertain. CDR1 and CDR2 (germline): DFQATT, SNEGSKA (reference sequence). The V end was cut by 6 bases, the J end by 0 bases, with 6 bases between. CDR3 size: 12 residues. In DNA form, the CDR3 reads TGCAGTGCACAGTACTCCTACAATGAGCAGTTCTTC. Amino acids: CSAQYSYNEQFF.

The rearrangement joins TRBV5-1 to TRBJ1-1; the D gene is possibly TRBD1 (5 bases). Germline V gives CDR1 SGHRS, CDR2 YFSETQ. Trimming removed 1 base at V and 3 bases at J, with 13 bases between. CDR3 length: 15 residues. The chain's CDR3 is CASSLPRRDDTEAFF. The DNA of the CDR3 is TGCGCCAGCAGCTTGCCCCGCAGGGATGACACTGAAGCTTTCTTT.

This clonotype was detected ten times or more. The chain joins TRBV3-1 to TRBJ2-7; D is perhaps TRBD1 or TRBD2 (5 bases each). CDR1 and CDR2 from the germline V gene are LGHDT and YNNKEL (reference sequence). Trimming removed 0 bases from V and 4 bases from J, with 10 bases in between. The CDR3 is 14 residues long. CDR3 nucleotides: TGTGCCAGCAGCCAAGAGTGGGGGTTTTACGAGCAGTACTTC. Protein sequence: CASSQEWGFYEQYF.

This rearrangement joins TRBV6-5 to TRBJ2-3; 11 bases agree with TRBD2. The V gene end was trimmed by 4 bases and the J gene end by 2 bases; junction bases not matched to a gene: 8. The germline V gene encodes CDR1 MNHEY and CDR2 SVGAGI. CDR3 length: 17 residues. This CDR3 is CASSSTLAGGFTDTQYF. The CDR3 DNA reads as TGTGCCAGCAGTTCCACCCTAGCGGGGGGTTTCACAGATACGCAGTATTTT.

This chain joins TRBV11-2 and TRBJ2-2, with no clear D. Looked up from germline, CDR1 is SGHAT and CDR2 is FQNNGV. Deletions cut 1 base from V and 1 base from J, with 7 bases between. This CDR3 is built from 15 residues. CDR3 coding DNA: TGTGCCAGCAGCTTAGTAAGGCAGAACACCGGGGAGCTGTTTTTT. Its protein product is CASSLVRQNTGELFF.

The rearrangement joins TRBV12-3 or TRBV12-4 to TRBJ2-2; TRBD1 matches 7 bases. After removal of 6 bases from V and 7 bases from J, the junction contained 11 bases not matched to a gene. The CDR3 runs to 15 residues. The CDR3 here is CASRPKTGMGGELFF. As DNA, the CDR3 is TGTGCCAGCAGACCAAAGACAGGGATGGGCGGGGAGCTGTTTTTT.

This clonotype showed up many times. The CDR3 spells CASSKLAGGTYEQYF. The CDR3 DNA is TGTGCCAGCAGCAAACTAGCGGGGGGAACCTACGAGCAGTACTTC. The J gene is TRBJ2-7, the V gene TRBV5-6; 12 bases match TRBD2. Germline V CDR1 and CDR2: SGHDT, YYEEEE. Unmatched junction bases numbered 4, after V lost 4 bases and J lost 2 bases. This CDR3 has 15 amino acids. Based on the CDR3 plus reference TRBV5-6 and TRBJ2-7, the full variable domain is DAGVTQSPTHLIKTRGQQVTLRCSPKSGHDTVSWYQQALGQGPQFIFQYYEEEERQRGNFPDRFSGHQFPNYSSELNVNALLLGDSALYLCASSKLAGGTYEQYFGPGTRLTVT.

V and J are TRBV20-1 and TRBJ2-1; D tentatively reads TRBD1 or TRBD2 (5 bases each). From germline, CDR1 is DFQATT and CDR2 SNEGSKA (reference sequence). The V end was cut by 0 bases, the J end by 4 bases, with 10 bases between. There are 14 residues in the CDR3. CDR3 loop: CSARDHEGYNEQFF. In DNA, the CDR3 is TGCAGTGCTAGAGATCATGAGGGGTACAATGAGCAGTTCTTC.

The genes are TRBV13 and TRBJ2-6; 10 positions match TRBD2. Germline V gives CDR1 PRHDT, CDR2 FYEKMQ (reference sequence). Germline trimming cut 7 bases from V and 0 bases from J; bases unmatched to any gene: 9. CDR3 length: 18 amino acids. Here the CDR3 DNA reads TGTGCCAGCAACCACGGGACTAGCGTATACTCTGGGGCCAACGTCCTGACTTTC. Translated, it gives CASNHGTSVYSGANVLTF.

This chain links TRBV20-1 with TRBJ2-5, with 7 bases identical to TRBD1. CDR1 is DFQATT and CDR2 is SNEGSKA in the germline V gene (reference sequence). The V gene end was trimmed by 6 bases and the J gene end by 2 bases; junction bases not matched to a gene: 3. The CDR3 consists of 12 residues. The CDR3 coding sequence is TGCAGTGCCCCGGGACAGCAAGAGACCCAGTACTTC. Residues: CSAPGQQETQYF.

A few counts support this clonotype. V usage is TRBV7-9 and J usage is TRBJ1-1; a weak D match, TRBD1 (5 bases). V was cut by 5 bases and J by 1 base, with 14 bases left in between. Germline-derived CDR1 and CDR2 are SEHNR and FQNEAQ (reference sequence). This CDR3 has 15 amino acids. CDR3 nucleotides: TGTGCCAGCAGCAAATACCAGGGACCGAACACTGAAGCTTTCTTT. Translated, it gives CASSKYQGPNTEAFF. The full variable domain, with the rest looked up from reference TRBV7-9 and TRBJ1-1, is DTGVSQNPRHKITKRGQNVTFRCDPISEHNRLYWYRQTLGQGPEFLTYFQNEAQLEKSRLLSDRFSAERPKGSFSTLEIQRTEQGDSAMYLCASSKYQGPNTEAFFGQGTRLTVV.

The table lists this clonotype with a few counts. CDR3 sequence: CSARDNGGGAFYEQYF. The CDR3, as DNA: TGCAGTGCTAGAGATAATGGCGGGGGGGCCTTCTACGAGCAGTACTTC. The chain employs TRBV20-1 and TRBJ2-7; 9 bases fit TRBD2. V lost 0 bases to trimming and J lost 3 bases; unmatched junction nucleotides: 9. The CDR3 totals 16 residues. Germline lookup yields CDR1 DFQATT and CDR2 SNEGSKA (reference sequence).

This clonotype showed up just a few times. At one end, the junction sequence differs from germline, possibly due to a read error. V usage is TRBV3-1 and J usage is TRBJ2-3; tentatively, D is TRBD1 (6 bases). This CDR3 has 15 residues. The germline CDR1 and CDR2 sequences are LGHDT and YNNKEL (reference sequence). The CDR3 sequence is CACSQVGTWTHTQYF. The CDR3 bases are TGTGCCTGCAGCCAGGTGGGGACATGGACACATACGCAGTATTTT.

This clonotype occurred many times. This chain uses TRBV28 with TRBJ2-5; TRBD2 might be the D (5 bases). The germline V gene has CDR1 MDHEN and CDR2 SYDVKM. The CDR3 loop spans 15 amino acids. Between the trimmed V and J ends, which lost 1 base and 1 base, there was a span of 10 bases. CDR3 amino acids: CASSLSPGSQETQYF. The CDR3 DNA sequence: TGTGCCAGCAGTTTATCCCCGGGATCCCAAGAGACCCAGTACTTC. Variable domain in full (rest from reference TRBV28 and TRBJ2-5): DVKVTQSSRYLVKRTGEKVFLECVQDMDHENMFWYRQDPGLGLRLIYFSYDVKMKEKGDIPEGYSVSREKKERFSLILESASTNQTSMYLCASSLSPGSQETQYFGPGTRLLVL.

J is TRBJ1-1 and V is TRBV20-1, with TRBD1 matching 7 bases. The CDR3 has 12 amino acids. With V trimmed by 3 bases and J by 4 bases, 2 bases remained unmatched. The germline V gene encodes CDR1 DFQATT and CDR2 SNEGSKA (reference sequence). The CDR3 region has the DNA TGCAGTGCTAGGACAGGGACCACTGAAGCTTTCTTT. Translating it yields CSARTGTTEAFF.

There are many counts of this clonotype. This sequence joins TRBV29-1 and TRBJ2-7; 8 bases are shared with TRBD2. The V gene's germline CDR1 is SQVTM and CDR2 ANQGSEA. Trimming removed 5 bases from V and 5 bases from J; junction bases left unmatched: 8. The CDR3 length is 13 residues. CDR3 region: CSVRQAGVHEQYF. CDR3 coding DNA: TGCAGCGTTCGCCAAGCGGGAGTACACGAGCAGTACTTC.

CDR3 DNA sequence: TGTGCCAGCAGCGTGGGAGCGGGGGGCTCCTACGAGCAGTACTTC. This encodes CASSVGAGGSYEQYF. This chain uses TRBV9 with TRBJ2-7; 9 bases are a match to TRBD2. Looked up from germline, CDR1 is SGDLS and CDR2 is YYNGEE. J lost 0 bases, V lost 2 bases, and 3 bases had no gene match. The CDR3 is 15 amino acids.

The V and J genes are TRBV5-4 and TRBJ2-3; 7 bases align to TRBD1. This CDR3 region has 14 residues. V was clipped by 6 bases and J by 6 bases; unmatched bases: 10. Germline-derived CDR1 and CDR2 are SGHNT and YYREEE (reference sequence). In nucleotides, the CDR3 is TGTGCCAGCATGAGGGGGCAAGGCGGGGATACGCAGTATTTT. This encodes CASMRGQGGDTQYF.

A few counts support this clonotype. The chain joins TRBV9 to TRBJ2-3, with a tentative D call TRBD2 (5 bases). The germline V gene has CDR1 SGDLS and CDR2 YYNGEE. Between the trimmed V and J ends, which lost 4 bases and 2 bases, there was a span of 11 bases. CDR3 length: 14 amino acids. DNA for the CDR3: TGTGCCAGCAGCACCCGGGGATTCACAGATACGCAGTATTTT. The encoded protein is CASSTRGFTDTQYF.

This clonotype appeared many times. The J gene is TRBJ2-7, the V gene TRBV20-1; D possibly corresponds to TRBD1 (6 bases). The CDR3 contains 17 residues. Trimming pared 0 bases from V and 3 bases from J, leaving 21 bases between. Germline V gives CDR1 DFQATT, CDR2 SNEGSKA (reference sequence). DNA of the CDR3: TGCAGTGCTAGAGAGGCGGCTTGGACAGATGGTATCTACGAGCAGTACTTC. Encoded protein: CSAREAAWTDGIYEQYF.